The clone carrying this T cell receptor beta chain has just a few counts. Its cognate antigen is unknown. The sample originates from a study of OX40 agonist ivuxolimab in advanced cancers. Study-level findings and limits: Among the nonresponders, some also had low normalized T-cell clonal expansion.

The repertoire was sequenced with immunoSEQ multiplex PCR; TCRdb's copy has only in-frame clones and lacks some. The table lists nearly 50,000 clones, over 90% of them singletons. V shed 4 bases and J 4 bases; nucleotides not matched to a gene: 9. The CDR3 has 17 residues. CDR1 and CDR2 (germline): SGDLS, YYNGEE. The sequence was obtained from an adult with an advanced solid tumor such as melanoma, head and neck, liver or kidney cancer. This specimen consisted of CD4+ or CD8+ T cells sorted from blood, obtained in a trial of the OX40 agonist ivuxolimab. J is TRBJ1-4 and V is TRBV9, with TRBD1 identical over 11 bases. The CDR3 DNA sequence: TGTGCCAGCAGCCCCGGGACAGGGGGATACATTAATGAAAAACTGTTTTTT. This sequence encodes CASSPGTGGYINEKLFF.